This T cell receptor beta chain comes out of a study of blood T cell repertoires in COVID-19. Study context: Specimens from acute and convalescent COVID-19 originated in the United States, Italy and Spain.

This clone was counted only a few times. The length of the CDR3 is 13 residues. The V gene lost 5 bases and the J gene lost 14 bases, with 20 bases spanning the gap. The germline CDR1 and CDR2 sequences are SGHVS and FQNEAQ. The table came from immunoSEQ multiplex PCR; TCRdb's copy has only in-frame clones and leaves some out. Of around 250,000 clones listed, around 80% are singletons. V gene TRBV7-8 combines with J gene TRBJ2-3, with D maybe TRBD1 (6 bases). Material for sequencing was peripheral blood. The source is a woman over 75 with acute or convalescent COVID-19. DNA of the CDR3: TGTGCCAGCAGCCTTTACCCCCGGGACAACTGGTATTTT. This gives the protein CASSLYPRDNWYF.